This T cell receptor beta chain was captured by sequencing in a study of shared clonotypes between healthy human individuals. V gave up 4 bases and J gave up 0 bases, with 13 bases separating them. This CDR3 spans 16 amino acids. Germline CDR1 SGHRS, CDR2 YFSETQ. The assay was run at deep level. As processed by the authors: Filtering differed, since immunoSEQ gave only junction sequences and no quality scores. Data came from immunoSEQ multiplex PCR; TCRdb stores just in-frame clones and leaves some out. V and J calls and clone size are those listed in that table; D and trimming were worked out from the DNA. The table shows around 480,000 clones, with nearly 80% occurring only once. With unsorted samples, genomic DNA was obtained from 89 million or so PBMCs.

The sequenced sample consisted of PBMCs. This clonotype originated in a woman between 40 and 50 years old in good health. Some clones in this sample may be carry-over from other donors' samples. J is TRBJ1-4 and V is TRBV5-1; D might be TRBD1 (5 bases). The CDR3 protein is CASSIRQPATNEKLFF. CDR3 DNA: TGCGCCAGCAGCATTCGACAGCCTGCAACTAATGAAAAACTGTTTTTT.